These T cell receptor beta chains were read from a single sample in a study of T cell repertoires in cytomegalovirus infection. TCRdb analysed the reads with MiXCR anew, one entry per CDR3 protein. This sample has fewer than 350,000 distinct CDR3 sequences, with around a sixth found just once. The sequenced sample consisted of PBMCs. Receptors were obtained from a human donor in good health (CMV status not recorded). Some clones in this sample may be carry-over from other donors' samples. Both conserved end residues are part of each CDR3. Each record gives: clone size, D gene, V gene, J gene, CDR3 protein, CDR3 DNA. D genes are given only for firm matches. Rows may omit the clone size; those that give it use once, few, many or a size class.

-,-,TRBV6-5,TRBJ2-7,CASSYGPQSSYEQYF,TGTGCCAGCAGTTACGGCCCCCAGAGCTCCTACGAGCAGTACTTC
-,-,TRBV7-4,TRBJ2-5,CASSLDRKTQYF,TGTGCCAGCAGCTTGGACAGAAAGACCCAGTACTTC
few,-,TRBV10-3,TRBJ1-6,CAISEVGDGASPLHF,TGTGCCATCAGTGAGGTGGGTGACGGGGCTTCACCCCTCCACTTT
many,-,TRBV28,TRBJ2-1,CASSLFSGAYNEQFF,TGTGCCAGCAGTTTATTTTCGGGTGCCTACAATGAGCAGTTCTTC
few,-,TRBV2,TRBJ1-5,CASSESRALGPQHF,TGTGCCAGCAGTGAAAGCCGTGCCCTGGGACCCCAGCATTTT
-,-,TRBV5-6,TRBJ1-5,CASSLAVGRTSNQPQHF,TGTGCCAGCAGCTTGGCGGTCGGGAGAACTAGCAATCAGCCCCAGCATTTT
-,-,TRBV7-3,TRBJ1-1,CASSLGSVGASAEAFF,TGTGCCAGCAGCTTAGGGTCGGTGGGGGCCTCGGCTGAAGCTTTCTTT
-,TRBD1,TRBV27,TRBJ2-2,CASSTRQGVGELFF,TGTGCCAGCAGTACCAGACAGGGGGTCGGGGAGCTGTTTTTT
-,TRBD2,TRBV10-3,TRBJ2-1,CAILAGGGNEQFF,TGTGCCATCCTAGCGGGGGGTGGCAATGAGCAGTTCTTC
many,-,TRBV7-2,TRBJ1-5,CASSVQGRPQHF,TGTGCCAGCAGCGTTCAGGGCCGGCCCCAGCATTTT
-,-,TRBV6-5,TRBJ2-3,CASRRDSSTDTQYF,TGTGCCAGCAGGAGGGATTCTAGCACAGATACGCAGTATTTT
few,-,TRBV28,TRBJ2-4,CASSPGGAAKNIQYF,TGTGCCAGCAGCCCCGGTGGAGCTGCCAAAAACATTCAGTACTTC
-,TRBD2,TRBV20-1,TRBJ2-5,CSARDGLAGGFSQYF,TGCAGTGCTAGAGACGGGCTAGCGGGGGGCTTCTCCCAGTACTTC
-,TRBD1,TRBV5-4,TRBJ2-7,CASSRSGTGYSYEQYF,TGTGCCAGCAGCCGAAGTGGGACAGGTTACTCCTACGAGCAGTACTTC
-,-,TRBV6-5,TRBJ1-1,CASSYSGQAFF,TGTGCCAGCAGTTATTCAGGGCAAGCTTTCTTT
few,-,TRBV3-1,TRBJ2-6,CASSPYRGGVSGANVLTF,TGTGCCAGCAGCCCCTACAGGGGGGGCGTCTCTGGGGCCAACGTCCTGACTTTC
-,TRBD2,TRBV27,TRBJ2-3,CASSMGLGGTHTDTQYF,TGTGCCAGCAGCATGGGACTAGGAGGGACGCACACAGATACGCAGTATTTT
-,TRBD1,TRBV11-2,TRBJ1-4,CASSLRTGDGRLFF,TGTGCCAGCAGCCTCCGGACAGGGGACGGACGACTGTTTTTT
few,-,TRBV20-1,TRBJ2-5,CSARDLRRPEQETQYF,TGCAGTGCTAGAGATCTACGAAGGCCAGAACAAGAGACCCAGTACTTC
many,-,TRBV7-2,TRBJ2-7,CASSPIGGGRAEQYF,TGTGCCAGCAGCCCCATTGGGGGGGGGCGCGCCGAGCAGTACTTC
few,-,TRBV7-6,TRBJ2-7,CASSLGAKQGSPYEQYF,TGTGCCAGCAGCTTAGGGGCGAAACAGGGCAGCCCCTACGAGCAGTACTTC
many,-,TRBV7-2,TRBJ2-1,CASSPGTAYNEQFF,TGTGCCAGCAGCCCAGGGACGGCTTACAATGAGCAGTTCTTC
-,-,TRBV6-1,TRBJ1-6,CASSSRTNNSPLHF,TGTGCCAGCAGTTCGAGAACCAATAATTCACCCCTCCACTTT
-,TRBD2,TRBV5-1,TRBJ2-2,CASSFGGETGELFF,TGCGCCAGCAGCTTCGGGGGGGAAACCGGGGAGCTGTTTTTT
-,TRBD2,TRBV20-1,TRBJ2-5,CSARDRPSGKETQYF,TGCAGTGCTAGAGATCGTCCTAGCGGTAAAGAGACCCAGTACTTC
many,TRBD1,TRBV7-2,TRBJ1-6,CASSEDRAYSPLHF,TGTGCCAGCAGCGAGGACAGGGCATATTCACCCCTCCACTTT
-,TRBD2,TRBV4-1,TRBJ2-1,CASSQAPGLRGVGEQFF,TGCGCCAGCAGCCAGGCTCCCGGGCTCCGGGGGGTAGGTGAGCAGTTCTTC
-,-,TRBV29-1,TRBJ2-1,CSVAEGDYNEQFF,TGCAGCGTTGCTGAGGGCGACTACAATGAGCAGTTCTTC
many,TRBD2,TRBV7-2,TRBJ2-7,CASSFLGLAGAGEQYF,TGTGCCAGCAGCTTCCTAGGACTAGCGGGGGCTGGCGAGCAGTACTTC
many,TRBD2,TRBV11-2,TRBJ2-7,CASSLVSGGTTSYEQYF,TGTGCCAGCAGCTTAGTAAGTGGTGGGACTACCTCCTACGAGCAGTACTTC
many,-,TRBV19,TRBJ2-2,CASRRQPALNTGELFF,TGTGCCAGTAGGCGCCAGCCAGCGTTGAACACCGGGGAGCTGTTTTTT
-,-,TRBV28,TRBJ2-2,CASSRPNTGELFF,TGTGCCAGCAGTCGACCTAACACCGGGGAGCTGTTTTTT
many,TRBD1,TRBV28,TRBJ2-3,CASRVPGGQGPDTQYF,TGTGCCAGCAGGGTCCCCGGGGGACAGGGCCCAGATACGCAGTATTTT
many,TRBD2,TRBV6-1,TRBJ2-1,CASSTPRGRGGNEQFF,TGTGCCAGCAGTACCCCACGGGGGAGGGGTGGTAATGAGCAGTTCTTC
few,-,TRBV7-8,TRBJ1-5,CASAKPGGGQPQHF,TGTGCCAGCGCCAAACCTGGGGGGGGTCAGCCCCAGCATTTT
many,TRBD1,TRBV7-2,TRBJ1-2,CASSLAARGQGVGGYTF,TGTGCCAGCAGCTTAGCGGCCAGGGGACAGGGTGTTGGTGGCTACACCTTC
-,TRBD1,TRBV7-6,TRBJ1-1,CASSLAADRVNTEAFF,TGTGCCAGCAGCTTGGCCGCGGACAGGGTGAACACTGAAGCTTTCTTT
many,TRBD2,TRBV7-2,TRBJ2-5,CASSPPPGLAKETQYF,TGTGCCAGCAGCCCGCCCCCAGGACTAGCGAAAGAGACCCAGTACTTC
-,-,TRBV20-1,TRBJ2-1,CSAEGGGSYNEQFF,TGCAGTGCTGAGGGGGGGGGTAGCTACAATGAGCAGTTCTTC
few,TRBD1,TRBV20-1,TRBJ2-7,CSGDRGTGEQYF,TGCAGTGGGGACAGGGGTACGGGGGAGCAGTACTTC
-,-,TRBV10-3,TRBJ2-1,CAISAVGGTGSYNEQFF,TGTGCCATCAGTGCCGTCGGGGGCACAGGGAGCTACAATGAGCAGTTCTTC
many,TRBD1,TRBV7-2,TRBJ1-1,CASGQGANTEAFF,TGTGCCAGCGGACAGGGGGCTAACACTGAAGCTTTCTTT